This T cell receptor beta chain was observed in a study of cytomegalovirus exposure and HLA in healthy donors. This clone was recorded only once. Germline loops: CDR1 SGHVS, CDR2 FQNEAQ. V lost 0 bases to trimming and J lost 5 bases; unmatched junction nucleotides: 10. The CDR3 has 16 amino acids. Researchers ran the PCR with 60 Vbeta and 13 Jbeta primers. Generated by immunoSEQ multiplex PCR, the TCRdb table keeps only in-frame clones and is missing some. The data show about 160,000 clones, 75% to 85% seen once. Sequencing used PBMCs. This clonotype was obtained from a man aged 50 to 60 in good health and CMV-seropositive. The chain employs TRBV7-8 and TRBJ2-7; 7 bases map to TRBD1. DNA of the CDR3: TGTGCCAGCAGCTTAGCTTCCCCAGGGGGTGGGAACGAGCAGTACTTC. Amino acids: CASSLASPGGGNEQYF.